The clone carrying this TCR beta chain was seen repeatedly, ten times or more. TCRdb used MiXCR to reprocess the RACE reads, holding one entry per CDR3 protein. Altogether about 54,000 distinct CDR3 sequences are present, about a tenth being singletons, with the ten largest covering about 1.7%. CDR1 and CDR2 (germline): MNHNS, SASEGT. V was cut by 2 bases and J by 11 bases, with 9 bases left in between. This CDR3 is built from 11 residues. This specimen belongs to a study of human T cells and chemical hapten exposure. Indicated time point: patch test 2, 6 weeks after DPC sensitization. Treatment meaning: therapeutic diphenylcyclopropenone sensitization with weekly scalp DPC. Alopecia patients between 18 and 70 years old and suitable for DPC were used as donors.

Sequencing used whole blood, obtained in connection with sensitization to the hapten diphenylcyclopropenone (DPC). The TCR originated in a woman aged 45-65 years with alopecia areata. Some clones in this sample may be carry-over from other donors' samples. This sequence joins TRBV6-1 and TRBJ1-1, with D uncertain. CDR3: CASSEKVGAFF. The CDR3 nucleotides are TGTGCCAGCAGTGAAAAGGTGGGGGCTTTCTTT.